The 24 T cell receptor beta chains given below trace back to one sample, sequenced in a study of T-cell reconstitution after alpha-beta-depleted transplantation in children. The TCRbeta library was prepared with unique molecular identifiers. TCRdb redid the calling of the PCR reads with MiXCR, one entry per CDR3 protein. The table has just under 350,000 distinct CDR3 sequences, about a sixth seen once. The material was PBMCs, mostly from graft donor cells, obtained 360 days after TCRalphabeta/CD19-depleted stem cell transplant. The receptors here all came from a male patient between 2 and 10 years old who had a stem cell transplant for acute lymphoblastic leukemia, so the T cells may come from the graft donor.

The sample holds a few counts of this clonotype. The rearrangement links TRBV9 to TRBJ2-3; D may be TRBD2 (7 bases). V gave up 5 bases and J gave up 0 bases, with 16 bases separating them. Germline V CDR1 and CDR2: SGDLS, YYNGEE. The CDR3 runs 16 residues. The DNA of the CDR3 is TGTGCCAGCAGTGAAAAGGGGGGGACTAGCACAGATACGCAGTATTTT. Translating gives CASSEKGGTSTDTQYF. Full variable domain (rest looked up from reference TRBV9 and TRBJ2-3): DSGVTQTPKHLITATGQRVTLRCSPRSGDLSVYWYQQSLDQGLQFLIQYYNGEERAKGNILERFSAQQFPDLHSELNLSSLELGDSALYFCASSEKGGTSTDTQYFGPGTRLTVL.

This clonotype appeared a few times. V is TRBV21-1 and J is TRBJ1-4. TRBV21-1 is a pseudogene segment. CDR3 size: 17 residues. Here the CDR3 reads CASSKAEETGGREKLFF. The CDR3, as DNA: TGTGCCAGCAGCAAAGCCGAGGAGACAGGCGGGAGGGAAAAACTGTTTTTT.

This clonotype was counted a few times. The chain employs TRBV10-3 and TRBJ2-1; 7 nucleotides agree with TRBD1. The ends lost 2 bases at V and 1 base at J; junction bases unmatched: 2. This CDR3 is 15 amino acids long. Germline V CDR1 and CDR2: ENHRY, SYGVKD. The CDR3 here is CAISERQGSYNEQFF. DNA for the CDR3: TGTGCCATCAGTGAGCGACAGGGATCCTACAATGAGCAGTTCTTC.

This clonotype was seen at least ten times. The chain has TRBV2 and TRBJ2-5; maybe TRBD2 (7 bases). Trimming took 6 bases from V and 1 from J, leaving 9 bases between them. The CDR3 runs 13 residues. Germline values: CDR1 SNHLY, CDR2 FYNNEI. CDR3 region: CASRRGLQETQYF. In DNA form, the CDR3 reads TGTGCCAGCAGGCGGGGGCTCCAAGAGACCCAGTACTTC. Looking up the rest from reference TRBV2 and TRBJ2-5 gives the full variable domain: EPEVTQTPSHQVTQMGQEVILRCVPISNHLYFYWYRQILGQKVEFLVSFYNNEISEKSEIFDDQFSVERPDGSNFTLKIRSTKLEDSAMYFCASRRGLQETQYFGPGTRLLVL.

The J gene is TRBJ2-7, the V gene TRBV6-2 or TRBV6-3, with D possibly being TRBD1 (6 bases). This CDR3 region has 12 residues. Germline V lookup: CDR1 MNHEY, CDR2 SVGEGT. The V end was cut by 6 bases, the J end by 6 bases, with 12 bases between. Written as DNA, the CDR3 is TGTGCCAGCAGCAATACAGGGTTCGAGCAGTACTTC. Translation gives CASSNTGFEQYF.

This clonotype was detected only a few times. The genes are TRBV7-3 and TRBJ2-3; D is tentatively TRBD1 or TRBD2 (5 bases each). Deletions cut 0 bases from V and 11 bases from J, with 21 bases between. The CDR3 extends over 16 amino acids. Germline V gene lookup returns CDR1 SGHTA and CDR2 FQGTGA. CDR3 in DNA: TGTGCCAGCAGCTTAACTTCGGGACGCCTGGGAGTAGGGCAGTATTTT. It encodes CASSLTSGRLGVGQYF.

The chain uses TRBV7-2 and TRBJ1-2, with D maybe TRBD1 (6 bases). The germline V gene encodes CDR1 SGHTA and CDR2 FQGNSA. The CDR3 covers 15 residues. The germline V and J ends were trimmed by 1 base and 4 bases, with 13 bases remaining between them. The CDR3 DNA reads TGTGCCAGCAGCTTAGAAGCCCAGGGGACCTATGGCTACACCTTC. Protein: CASSLEAQGTYGYTF.

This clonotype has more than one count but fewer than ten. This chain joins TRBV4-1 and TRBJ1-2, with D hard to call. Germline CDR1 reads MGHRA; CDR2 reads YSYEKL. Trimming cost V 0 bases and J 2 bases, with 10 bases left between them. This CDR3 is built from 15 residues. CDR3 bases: TGCGCCAGCAGCCAAGAGGCGGTTTCCAACTATGGCTACACCTTC. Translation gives CASSQEAVSNYGYTF.

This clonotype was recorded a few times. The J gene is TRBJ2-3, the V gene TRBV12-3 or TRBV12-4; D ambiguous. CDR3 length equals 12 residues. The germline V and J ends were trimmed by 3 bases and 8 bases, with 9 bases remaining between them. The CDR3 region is CASSFRRATQYF. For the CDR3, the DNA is TGTGCCAGCAGTTTTCGGCGTGCTACGCAGTATTTT.

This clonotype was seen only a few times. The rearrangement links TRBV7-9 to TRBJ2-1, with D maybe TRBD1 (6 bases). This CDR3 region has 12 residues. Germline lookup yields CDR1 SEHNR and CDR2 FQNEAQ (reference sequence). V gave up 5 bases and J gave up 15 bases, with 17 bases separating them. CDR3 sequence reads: CASSPTGNVPFF. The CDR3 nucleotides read TGTGCCAGCAGCCCTACAGGGAACGTACCGTTCTTC.

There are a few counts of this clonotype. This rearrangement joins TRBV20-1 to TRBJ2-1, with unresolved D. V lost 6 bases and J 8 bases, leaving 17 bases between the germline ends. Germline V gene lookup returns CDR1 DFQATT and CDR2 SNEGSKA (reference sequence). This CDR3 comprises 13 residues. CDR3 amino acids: CSALAVSLDEQFF. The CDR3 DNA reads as TGCAGTGCACTCGCGGTTAGTCTGGATGAGCAGTTCTTC.

CDR3 amino acids: CAIRMTGKADTQYF. In DNA form, the CDR3 reads TGTGCCATCAGGATGACAGGGAAGGCAGATACGCAGTATTTT. This chain links TRBV10-3 with TRBJ2-3; 7 bases map to TRBD1. CDR1 ENHRY and CDR2 SYGVKD come from the germline V gene. The CDR3 runs to 14 residues. Trimming cost V 6 bases and J 4 bases; bases outside gene matches: 7.

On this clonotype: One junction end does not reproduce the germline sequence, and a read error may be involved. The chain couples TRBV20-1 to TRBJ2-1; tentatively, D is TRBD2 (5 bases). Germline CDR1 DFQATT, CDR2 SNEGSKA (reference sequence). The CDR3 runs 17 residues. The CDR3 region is CCARPIEGGLSYNEQFF. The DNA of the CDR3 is TGCTGTGCTAGACCAATTGAGGGCGGGCTTTCCTACAATGAGCAGTTCTTC.

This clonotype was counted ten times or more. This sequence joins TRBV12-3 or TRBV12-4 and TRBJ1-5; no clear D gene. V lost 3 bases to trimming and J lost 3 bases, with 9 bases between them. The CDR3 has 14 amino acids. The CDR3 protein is CASSFWAHNQPQHF. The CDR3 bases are TGTGCCAGCAGTTTTTGGGCACACAATCAGCCCCAGCATTTT.

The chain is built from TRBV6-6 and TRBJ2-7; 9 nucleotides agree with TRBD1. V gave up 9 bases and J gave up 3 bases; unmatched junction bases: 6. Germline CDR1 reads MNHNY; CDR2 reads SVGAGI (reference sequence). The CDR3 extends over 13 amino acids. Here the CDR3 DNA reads TGTGCCAGTGGGGACAGGGCAAGCTACGAGCAGTACTTC. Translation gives CASGDRASYEQYF.

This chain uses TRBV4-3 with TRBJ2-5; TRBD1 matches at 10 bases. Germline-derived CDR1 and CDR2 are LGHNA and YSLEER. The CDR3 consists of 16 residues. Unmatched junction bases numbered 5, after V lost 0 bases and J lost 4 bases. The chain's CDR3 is CASSQDLWDRGETQYF. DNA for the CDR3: TGCGCCAGCAGCCAAGATCTTTGGGACAGGGGAGAGACCCAGTACTTC.

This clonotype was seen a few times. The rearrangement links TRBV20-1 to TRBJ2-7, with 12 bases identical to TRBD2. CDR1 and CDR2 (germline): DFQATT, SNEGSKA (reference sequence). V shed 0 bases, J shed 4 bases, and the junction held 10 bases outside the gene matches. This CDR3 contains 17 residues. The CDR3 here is CSARDPLTSGSGYEQYF. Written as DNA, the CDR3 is TGCAGTGCTAGAGATCCCCTGACTAGCGGGAGCGGGTACGAGCAGTACTTC.

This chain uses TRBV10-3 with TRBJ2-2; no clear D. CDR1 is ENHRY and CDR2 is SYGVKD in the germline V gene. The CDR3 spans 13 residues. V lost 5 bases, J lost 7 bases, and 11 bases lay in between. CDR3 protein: CAISPRPDGELFF. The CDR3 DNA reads TGTGCCATCAGTCCTCGACCGGACGGGGAGCTGTTTTTT.

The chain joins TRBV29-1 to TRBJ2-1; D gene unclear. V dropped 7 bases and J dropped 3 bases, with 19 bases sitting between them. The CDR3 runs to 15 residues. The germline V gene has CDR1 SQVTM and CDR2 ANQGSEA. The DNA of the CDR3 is TGCAGCGCCGACCAGCCAAAGATCGGCTACAATGAGCAGTTCTTC. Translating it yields CSADQPKIGYNEQFF.

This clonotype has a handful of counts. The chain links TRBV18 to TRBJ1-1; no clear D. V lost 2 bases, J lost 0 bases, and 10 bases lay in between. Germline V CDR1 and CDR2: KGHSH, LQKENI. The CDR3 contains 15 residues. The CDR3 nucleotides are TGTGCCAGCTCACCAGCAGGTGGGGTGAACACTGAAGCTTTCTTT. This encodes CASSPAGGVNTEAFF.

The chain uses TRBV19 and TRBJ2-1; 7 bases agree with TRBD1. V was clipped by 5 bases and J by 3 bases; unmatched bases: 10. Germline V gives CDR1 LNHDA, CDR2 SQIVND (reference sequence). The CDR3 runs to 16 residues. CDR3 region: CASSHRGQHNYNEQFF. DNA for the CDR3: TGTGCCAGTAGTCACAGGGGCCAACACAACTACAATGAGCAGTTCTTC.

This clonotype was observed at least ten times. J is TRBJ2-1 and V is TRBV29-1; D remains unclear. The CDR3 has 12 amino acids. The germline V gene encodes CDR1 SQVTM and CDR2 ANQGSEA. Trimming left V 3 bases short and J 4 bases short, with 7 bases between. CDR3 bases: TGCAGCGTTGACGTAGTGTACAATGAGCAGTTCTTC. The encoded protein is CSVDVVYNEQFF.

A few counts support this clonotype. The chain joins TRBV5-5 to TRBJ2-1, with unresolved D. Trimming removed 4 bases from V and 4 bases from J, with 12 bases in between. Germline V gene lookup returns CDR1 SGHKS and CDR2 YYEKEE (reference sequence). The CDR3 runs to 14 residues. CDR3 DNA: TGTGCCAGCAGCCGACCGGACGTATACAATGAGCAGTTCTTC. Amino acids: CASSRPDVYNEQFF.

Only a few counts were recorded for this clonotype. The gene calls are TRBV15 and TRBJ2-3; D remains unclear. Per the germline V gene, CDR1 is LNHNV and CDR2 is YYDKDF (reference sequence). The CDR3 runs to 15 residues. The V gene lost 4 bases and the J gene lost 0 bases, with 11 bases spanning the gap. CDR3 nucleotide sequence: TGTGCCACCAGCAAACGGGCCCTAAGCACAGATACGCAGTATTTT. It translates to CATSKRALSTDTQYF.